This passage covers 19 T cell receptor beta chains from one sample sequenced in a study of control samples from healthy donors and cancer patients. Generated by immunoSEQ multiplex PCR, the TCRdb table keeps only in-frame clones and is missing some. The data contain fewer than 85,000 clones, roughly 91% of them singletons. Sequencing input: blood. These receptors were obtained from a man younger than 45 in good health.

This clone came up once. The V gene is TRBV9, the J gene TRBJ2-7; the D gene is possibly TRBD1 (5 bases). Trimming stripped 0 bases from V and 3 bases from J, with 13 bases between. There are 15 residues in the CDR3. Germline V CDR1 and CDR2: SGDLS, YYNGEE. This CDR3 is CASSVGGSDRYEQYF. The CDR3 bases are TGTGCCAGCAGCGTAGGGGGCTCAGACCGCTACGAGCAGTACTTC.

Remarks on this clone: A junction end diverges from the germline sequence, so it may reflect a read error. The chain employs TRBV7-3 and TRBJ2-3; D might be TRBD2 (5 bases). Per the germline V gene, CDR1 is SGHTA and CDR2 is FQGTGA. CDR3 size: 11 residues. The CDR3 DNA is TGTGCCAGCAGCTTGGGAGATGCGCAGTATTTT. It encodes CASSLGDAQYF.

This chain joins TRBV7-3 and TRBJ2-1; D is ambiguous. This CDR3 is 13 amino acids long. From germline, CDR1 is SGHTA and CDR2 FQGTGA. V dropped 5 bases and J dropped 5 bases, with 10 bases sitting between them. CDR3 sequence reads: CASSLDLNNEQFF. The CDR3 nucleotides read TGTGCCAGCAGCCTCGATCTCAACAATGAGCAGTTCTTC.

This clone occurred a few times. The chain uses TRBV30 and TRBJ2-7; tentatively, D is TRBD1 (7 bases). Trimming took off 4 bases at V and 2 bases at J, with 15 bases between the two ends. The germline CDR1 and CDR2 sequences are GTSNPN and SVGIG (reference sequence). This CDR3 is 14 amino acids long. The CDR3 is CAWKEGTATYEQYF. CDR3 coding DNA: TGTGCCTGGAAGGAGGGGACAGCTACCTACGAGCAGTACTTC.

This chain connects TRBV27 to TRBJ2-6; D gene uncertain. The germline gives CDR1 MNHEY, CDR2 SMNVEV (reference sequence). The CDR3 totals 16 residues. Trimming removed 1 base from V and 0 bases from J, with 7 bases in between. CDR3 in DNA: TGTGCCAGCAGTTTATATAGGCCCTCTGGGGCCAACGTCCTGACTTTC. Its protein product is CASSLYRPSGANVLTF.

The V gene is TRBV28, the J gene TRBJ2-1; 8 nucleotides agree with TRBD1. This CDR3 region has 16 residues. CDR1 and CDR2 (germline): MDHEN, SYDVKM. Trimming took 8 bases from V and 5 from J; bases not matched to a gene: 14. The CDR3 nucleotides read TGTGCCAGCGAGGGGGGCACAGGGGGGACTGACAATGAGCAGTTCTTC. As protein: CASEGGTGGTDNEQFF.

This rearrangement joins TRBV14 to TRBJ2-1; 9 nucleotides agree with TRBD2. Germline values: CDR1 SGHDN, CDR2 FVKESK. V was pared by 1 base and J by 1 base, with 5 bases of the junction left unmatched. The CDR3 spans 17 residues. The CDR3 DNA follows: TGTGCCAGCAGCCAAGGTAGCGGGGGCTGGTCCTACAATGAGCAGTTCTTC. Amino acids: CASSQGSGGWSYNEQFF.

The chain combines TRBV5-1 with TRBJ2-1, with D possibly matching TRBD2 (6 bases). In germline, CDR1 is SGHRS, CDR2 YFSETQ. The CDR3 runs to 15 residues. Trimming took off 5 bases at V and 6 bases at J, with 18 bases between the two ends. CDR3 sequence (DNA): TGCGCCAGCAGGCCCCCCGGGACTGCCTTCAATGAGCAGTTCTTC. Protein sequence: CASRPPGTAFNEQFF.

This rearrangement joins TRBV15 to TRBJ2-2, with TRBD1 matching over 11 bases. This CDR3 comprises 15 residues. The germline V gene encodes CDR1 LNHNV and CDR2 YYDKDF (reference sequence). Trimming cost V 3 bases and J 3 bases; bases outside gene matches: 0. CDR3 coding DNA: TGTGCCACCAGCAGGGGACAGGGGGACACCGGGGAGCTGTTTTTT. Protein: CATSRGQGDTGELFF.

The gene calls are TRBV7-2 and TRBJ1-2; D uncertain. V was clipped by 1 base and J by 5 bases, with 11 bases between them. The germline V gene has CDR1 SGHTA and CDR2 FQGNSA. This CDR3 is 14 amino acids long. The CDR3 loop reads CASSLDGVPYGYTF. DNA of the CDR3: TGTGCCAGCAGCTTAGATGGGGTTCCATATGGCTACACCTTC.

The rearrangement uses TRBV4-2 and TRBJ2-7, with 10 bases identical to TRBD1. Trimming took 3 bases from V and 3 from J; bases not matched to a gene: 8. The germline V gene has CDR1 LGHNA and CDR2 YNFKEQ. The length of the CDR3 is 16 residues. In nucleotides, the CDR3 is TGTGCCAGCAGCCATTTCACCCGGGACAGGGGCTACGAGCAGTACTTC. Amino acids: CASSHFTRDRGYEQYF.

This chain links TRBV2 with TRBJ1-2; D unclear. V was clipped by 7 bases and J by 1 base, with 4 bases between them. The V gene's germline CDR1 is SNHLY and CDR2 FYNNEI. This CDR3 contains 11 residues. CDR3 region: CASNSNYGYTF. The CDR3 nucleotides are TGTGCCAGCAACAGTAACTATGGCTACACCTTC.

The chain recombines TRBV12-3 or TRBV12-4 with TRBJ1-1, with D perhaps matching TRBD1 (5 bases). Trimming cost V 8 bases and J 3 bases, with 13 bases left between them. The CDR3 length is 13 residues. The CDR3: CASGPPGYTEAFF. The CDR3 nucleotides are TGTGCCAGCGGACCACCAGGGTACACTGAAGCTTTCTTT.

This clone was seen a few times. The rearrangement uses TRBV19 and TRBJ2-3; D gene uncertain. The CDR3 is made up of 16 amino acids. Germline CDR1 and CDR2: LNHDA and SQIVND (reference sequence). Trimming took 5 bases from V and 3 from J, leaving 18 bases between them. The CDR3 DNA is TGTGCCAGTAGTGCATTTATAACGGCCCTAACAGATACGCAGTATTTT. Translated, it gives CASSAFITALTDTQYF. The full variable domain, its missing parts supplied by reference TRBV19 and TRBJ2-3, is DGGITQSPKYLFRKEGQNVTLSCEQNLNHDAMYWYRQDPGQGLRLIYYSQIVNDFQKGDIAEGYSVSREKKESFPLTVTSAQKNPTAFYLCASSAFITALTDTQYFGPGTRLTVL.

The J gene is TRBJ1-4, the V gene TRBV28; 11 positions match TRBD1. Trimming cost V 6 bases and J 7 bases; bases outside gene matches: 7. This CDR3 is 15 amino acids long. Per germline, CDR1 MDHEN and CDR2 SYDVKM. The DNA of the CDR3 is TGTGCCAGCAGAACTAGGACAGGGGGCGTTGAAAAACTGTTTTTT. Translation: CASRTRTGGVEKLFF.

The rearrangement links TRBV5-8 to TRBJ2-7; 11 nucleotides match TRBD1. Germline loops: CDR1 SGHTS, CDR2 YDEGEE. The CDR3 has 14 amino acids. The V and J ends lost 3 bases and 6 bases, in that order; junction bases with no gene match: 5. CDR3 loop: CASSSGTGGSEQYF. Here the CDR3 DNA reads TGTGCCAGCAGCTCCGGGACAGGGGGGTCCGAGCAGTACTTC. The full variable domain, with the rest looked up from reference TRBV5-8 and TRBJ2-7, is EAGVTQSPTHLIKTRGQQATLRCSPISGHTSVYWYQQALGLGLQFLLWYDEGEERNRGNFPPRFSGRQFPNYSSELNVNALELEDSALYLCASSSGTGGSEQYFGPGTRLTVT.

The chain combines TRBV10-2 with TRBJ1-6; TRBD1 might be the D (5 bases). This CDR3 spans 16 amino acids. Germline V CDR1 and CDR2: WSHSY, SAAADI. Trimming removed 9 bases at V and 0 bases at J, with 15 bases between. The CDR3 sequence: CASRQISSSYNSPLHF. The CDR3 DNA is TGCGCCAGTCGACAGATTTCAAGCTCCTATAATTCACCCCTCCACTTT.

The chain uses TRBV12-5 and TRBJ2-7, with D possibly matching TRBD2 (6 bases). Germline CDR1 is LGHNT and CDR2 is FRNRAP. The CDR3 loop spans 15 amino acids. Trimming shortened V by 7 bases and J by 6 bases, and 22 bases separated the two germline ends. CDR3 residues: CASARGTPFLLEQYF. The CDR3 region has the DNA TGTGCTAGTGCCCGGGGGACCCCTTTCCTCCTCGAGCAGTACTTC.

V usage is TRBV6-1 and J usage is TRBJ2-2; D gene uncertain. The CDR3 has 16 amino acids. Germline CDR1 and CDR2: MNHNS and SASEGT. V was trimmed by 1 base and J by 7 bases, leaving 16 bases between them. Here the CDR3 reads CASSEVRLLHVGELFF. In DNA, the CDR3 is TGTGCCAGCAGTGAAGTTCGGCTCCTTCACGTCGGGGAGCTGTTTTTT.